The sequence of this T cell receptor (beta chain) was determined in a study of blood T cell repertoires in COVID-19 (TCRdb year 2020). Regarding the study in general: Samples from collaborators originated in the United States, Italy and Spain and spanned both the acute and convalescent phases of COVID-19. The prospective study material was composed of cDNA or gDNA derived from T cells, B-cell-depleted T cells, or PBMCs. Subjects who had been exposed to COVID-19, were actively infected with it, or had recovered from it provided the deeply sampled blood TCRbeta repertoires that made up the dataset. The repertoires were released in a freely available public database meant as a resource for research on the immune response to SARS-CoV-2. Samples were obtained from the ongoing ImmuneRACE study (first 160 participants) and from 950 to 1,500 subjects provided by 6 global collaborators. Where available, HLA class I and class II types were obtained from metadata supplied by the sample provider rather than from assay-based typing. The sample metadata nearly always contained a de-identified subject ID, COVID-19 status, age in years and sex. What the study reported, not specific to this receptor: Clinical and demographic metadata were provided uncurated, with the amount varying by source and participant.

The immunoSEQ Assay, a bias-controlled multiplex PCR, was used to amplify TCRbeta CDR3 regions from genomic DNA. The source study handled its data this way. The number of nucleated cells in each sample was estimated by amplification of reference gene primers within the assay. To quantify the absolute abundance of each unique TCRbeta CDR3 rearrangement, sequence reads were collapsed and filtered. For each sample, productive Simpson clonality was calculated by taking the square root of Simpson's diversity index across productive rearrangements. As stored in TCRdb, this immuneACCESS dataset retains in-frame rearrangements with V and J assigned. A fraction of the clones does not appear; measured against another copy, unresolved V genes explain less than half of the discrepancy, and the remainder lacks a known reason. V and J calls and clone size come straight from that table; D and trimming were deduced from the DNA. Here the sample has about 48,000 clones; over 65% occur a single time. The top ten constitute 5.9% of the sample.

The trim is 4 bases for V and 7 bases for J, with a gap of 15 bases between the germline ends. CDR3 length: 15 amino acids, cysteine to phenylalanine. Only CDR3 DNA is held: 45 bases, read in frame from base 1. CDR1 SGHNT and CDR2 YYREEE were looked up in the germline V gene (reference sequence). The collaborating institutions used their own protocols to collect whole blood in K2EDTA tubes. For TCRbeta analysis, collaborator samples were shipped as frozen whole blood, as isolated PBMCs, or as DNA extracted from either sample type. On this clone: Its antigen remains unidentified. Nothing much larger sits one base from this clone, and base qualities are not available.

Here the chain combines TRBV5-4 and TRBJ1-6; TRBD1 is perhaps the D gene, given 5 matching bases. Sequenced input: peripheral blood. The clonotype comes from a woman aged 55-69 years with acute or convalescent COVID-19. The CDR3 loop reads CASSQDTYNNSPLHF. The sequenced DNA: TGTGCCAGCAGCCAGGACACCTACAACAATTCACCCCTCCACTTT.